These 17 T cell receptor beta chains share one sample of origin, sequenced in a study of cytotoxic CD8 clonotypes in ibrutinib-treated CLL. The repertoire was sequenced with immunoSEQ multiplex PCR; TCRdb's copy has only in-frame clones and lacks some. The top ten hold 15% to 19% of the sample, which has hundreds of thousands of clones, 70% seen once. The sequencing here drew on PBMCs, taken after 24 months of ibrutinib treatment. Receptors originate from a human donor with chronic lymphocytic leukemia.

V and J are TRBV30 and TRBJ2-1; TRBD2 matches at 9 bases. Germline loops: CDR1 GTSNPN, CDR2 SVGIG (reference sequence). The CDR3 totals 14 residues. V trimming: 3 bases; J trimming: 7 bases; junction bases outside the gene matches: 7. CDR3: CAWRGTSPVNEQFF. CDR3 bases: TGTGCCTGGAGGGGGACTAGCCCAGTTAATGAGCAGTTCTTC.

A few counts support this clone. The chain combines TRBV11-2 with TRBJ1-2; no definite D call. This CDR3 is 12 amino acids long. V lost 1 base, J lost 8 bases, and 8 bases lay in between. Germline assignment: CDR1 SGHAT and CDR2 FQNNGV. The CDR3 nucleotides read TGTGCCAGCAGCTTAGTCCCAGGAGGCTACACCTTC. It yields the protein CASSLVPGGYTF.

This chain links TRBV25-1 with TRBJ1-5, with 8 nucleotides matching TRBD1. This CDR3 contains 14 residues. Germline V CDR1 and CDR2: MGHDK, SYGVNS. V lost 3 bases, J lost 7 bases, and 5 bases stayed unmatched. In DNA, the CDR3 is TGTGCCAGCAGTGAGGACAGGGAAGGCCAGCCCCAGCATTTT. Translation gives CASSEDREGQPQHF.

CDR3 bases: TGTGCCAGTGCGAGGGGACTAGCGGGAGTAGATACGCAGTATTTT. Translated: CASARGLAGVDTQYF. The chain carries TRBV9 and TRBJ2-3, with 14 bases identical to TRBD2. Per germline, CDR1 SGDLS and CDR2 YYNGEE. J gave up 5 bases and V 8 bases, and 7 bases lay outside the gene matches. The CDR3 extends over 15 amino acids. Full variable domain (outside the CDR3, taken from reference TRBV9 and TRBJ2-3): DSGVTQTPKHLITATGQRVTLRCSPRSGDLSVYWYQQSLDQGLQFLIQYYNGEERAKGNILERFSAQQFPDLHSELNLSSLELGDSALYFCASARGLAGVDTQYFGPGTRLTVL.

The chain carries TRBV30 and TRBJ2-4; D unclear. CDR1 GTSNPN and CDR2 SVGIG come from the germline V gene (reference sequence). With 1 base removed from V and 7 bases from J, the gap between germline ends came to 8 bases. The CDR3 is made up of 12 amino acids. The CDR3 region has the DNA TGTGCCTGGAGTGGCGTTAGGAACATTCAGTACTTC. Protein: CAWSGVRNIQYF.

This chain joins TRBV4-3 and TRBJ2-7; D unresolved. The V and J ends lost 3 bases and 0 bases respectively, with 12 bases between them. In germline, CDR1 is LGHNA, CDR2 YSLEER. This CDR3 is built from 15 residues. CDR3 bases: TGCGCCAGCAGCCAGTCCTCCGATCCCTCCTACGAGCAGTACTTC. Its protein is CASSQSSDPSYEQYF.

V gene TRBV6-5 combines with J gene TRBJ1-4; no clear D. Per the germline V gene, CDR1 is MNHEY and CDR2 is SVGAGI. The V and J ends lost 2 bases and 12 bases respectively, with 13 bases between them. CDR3 length: 13 residues. The CDR3 bases are TGTGCCAGCAGTTACGTTCGGACTAGCGAACTGTTTTTT. Its translation is CASSYVRTSELFF.

In this sample, this clone turned up a few times. The chain carries TRBV6-5 and TRBJ2-5; no reliable D call. CDR3 length: 12 amino acids. Germline CDR1 MNHEY, CDR2 SVGAGI. The ends were cut back, 8 bases at V and 3 bases at J, with 10 bases in the middle. Here the CDR3 reads CASRSIEETQYF. As DNA, the CDR3 is TGTGCCAGCCGGTCAATCGAAGAGACCCAGTACTTC.

The chain is built from TRBV11-2 and TRBJ2-3; 7 positions agree with TRBD1. The CDR3 has 16 amino acids. The V segment lost 5 bases and the J segment 2 bases; nucleotides outside the gene matches: 10. Germline V gene data show CDR1 as SGHAT and CDR2 as FQNNGV. This CDR3 reads CASSTTGTASTDTQYF. The CDR3 coding sequence is TGTGCCAGCAGCACAACCGGGACAGCCTCCACAGATACGCAGTATTTT.

This clone was observed a few times. The rearrangement uses TRBV2 and TRBJ1-2; D remains ambiguous. The CDR3 contains 14 residues. Trimming pared 1 base from V and 4 bases from J, leaving 10 bases between. CDR1 and CDR2 (germline): SNHLY, FYNNEI. The CDR3 nucleotides are TGTGCCAGCAGTGAAGACTGGCGGGCCTATGGCTACACCTTC. Amino acids: CASSEDWRAYGYTF.

The chain uses TRBV20-1 and TRBJ2-7; no clear D gene. The germline V and J ends were trimmed by 1 base and 7 bases, with 8 bases remaining between them. The CDR3 loop spans 11 amino acids. Per germline, CDR1 DFQATT and CDR2 SNEGSKA (reference sequence). The CDR3 is CSARAQLEQYF. The CDR3 bases are TGCAGTGCTAGAGCTCAACTTGAGCAGTACTTC.

The chain recombines TRBV11-2 with TRBJ1-5; unclear D gene. Trimming left V 8 bases short and J 7 bases short, with 6 bases between. The germline V gene has CDR1 SGHAT and CDR2 FQNNGV. This CDR3 spans 10 amino acids. In DNA form, the CDR3 reads TGTGCCAGCCCGGAACAGCCCCAGCATTTT. This encodes CASPEQPQHF.

V and J are TRBV9 and TRBJ2-1; perhaps TRBD2 as D (6 bases). V lost 0 bases to trimming and J lost 0 bases, with 10 bases between them. CDR3 size: 16 residues. Germline lookup yields CDR1 SGDLS and CDR2 YYNGEE. CDR3 sequence reads: CASSVEAGRSYNEQFF. The CDR3 DNA follows: TGTGCCAGCAGCGTAGAGGCGGGACGCTCCTACAATGAGCAGTTCTTC.

This clone came up once. The rearrangement uses TRBV5-1 and TRBJ2-1, with a weak D call TRBD2 (6 bases). Trimming left V 3 bases short and J 0 bases short, with 13 bases between. This CDR3 spans 16 amino acids. Germline-derived CDR1 and CDR2 are SGHRS and YFSETQ. The CDR3 loop reads CASSSGLLSSYNEQFF. The CDR3 bases are TGCGCCAGCAGCTCGGGACTCCTGAGCTCCTACAATGAGCAGTTCTTC.

The chain recombines TRBV5-1 with TRBJ2-7, with unresolved D. Germline CDR1 SGHRS, CDR2 YFSETQ. The CDR3 contains 14 residues. V gave up 1 base and J gave up 3 bases, with 11 bases separating them. CDR3 region: CASSLNPENYEQYF. The CDR3 DNA reads TGCGCCAGCAGCTTGAATCCGGAGAACTACGAGCAGTACTTC.

V gene TRBV6-5 combines with J gene TRBJ1-1; D gene ambiguous. The CDR3 runs 13 residues. Trimming shortened V by 6 bases and J by 1 base, and 9 bases separated the two germline ends. In germline, CDR1 is MNHEY, CDR2 SVGAGI. The CDR3 DNA follows: TGTGCCAGCAGACACTATTCGAACACTGAAGCTTTCTTT. Translating gives CASRHYSNTEAFF.

The chain's CDR3 is CSISETQYF. CDR3 in DNA: TGCAGTATATCAGAGACCCAGTACTTC. This rearrangement joins TRBV20-1 to TRBJ2-5; unclear D gene. Germline CDR1 reads DFQATT; CDR2 reads SNEGSKA (reference sequence). Trimming left V 8 bases short and J 4 bases short, with 5 bases between. The CDR3 has 9 amino acids.